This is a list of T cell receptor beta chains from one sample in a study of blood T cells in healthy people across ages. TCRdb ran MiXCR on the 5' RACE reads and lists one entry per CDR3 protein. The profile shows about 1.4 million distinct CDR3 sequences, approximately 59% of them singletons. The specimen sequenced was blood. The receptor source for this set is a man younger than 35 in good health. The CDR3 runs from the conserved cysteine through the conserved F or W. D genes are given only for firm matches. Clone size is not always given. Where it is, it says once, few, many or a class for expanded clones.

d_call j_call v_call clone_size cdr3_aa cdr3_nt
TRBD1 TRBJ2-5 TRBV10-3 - CAISESGQLQETQYF TGTGCCATCAGTGAGTCGGGACAGTTACAAGAGACCCAGTACTTC
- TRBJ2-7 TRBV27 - CTSSLGETYEQYF TGTACCAGCAGTTTAGGCGAAACCTACGAGCAGTACTTC
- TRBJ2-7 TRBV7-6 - CASSLGPGRASSYEQYF TGTGCCAGCAGCTTGGGACCGGGACGGGCAAGCTCCTACGAGCAGTACTTC
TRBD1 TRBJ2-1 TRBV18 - CASSPGQGKFF TGTGCCAGCTCACCCGGACAGGGAAAGTTCTTC
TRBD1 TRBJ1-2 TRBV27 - CASRRTGTEYGYTF TGTGCCAGCAGACGTACCGGGACAGAGTATGGCTACACCTTC
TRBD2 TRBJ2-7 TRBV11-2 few CASSLSRGTSGYEQYF TGTGCCAGCAGCTTATCTCGGGGGACTAGCGGATACGAGCAGTATTTC
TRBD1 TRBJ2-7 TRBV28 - CASSPTGTGGREQYF TGTGCCAGCAGTCCTACCGGGACAGGGGGGCGAGAGCAGTACTTC
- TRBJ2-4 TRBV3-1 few CASSQDTLAKNIQYF TGTGCCAGCAGCCAAGATACTCTAGCCAAAAACATTCAGTACTTC
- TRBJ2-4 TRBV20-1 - CSARLRGSVAKNIQYF TGCAGTGCTAGACTAAGGGGGAGTGTAGCCAAAAACATTCAGTACTTC
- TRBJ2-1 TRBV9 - CASSMDNEQFF TGTGCCAGCAGCATGGACAATGAGCAGTTCTTC
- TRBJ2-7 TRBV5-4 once CASSSPGPNLGEQYF TGTGCCAGCAGCTCACCGGGACCAAATCTGGGCGAGCAGTACTTC
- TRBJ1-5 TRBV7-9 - CASSSGETRNQPQHF TGTGCCAGCAGCTCCGGGGAGACGCGCAATCAGCCCCAGCATTTT
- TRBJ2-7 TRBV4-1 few CASSQVPIPYEQYF TGCGCCAGCAGCCAAGTCCCCATCCCCTACGAGCAGTACTTC
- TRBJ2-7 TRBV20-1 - CSAREGGLSYEQYF TGCAGTGCTAGAGAGGGCGGGCTCTCCTACGAGCAGTACTTC
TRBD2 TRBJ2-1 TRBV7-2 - CASSLTGLARREQFF TGTGCCAGCAGCCTAACCGGACTAGCTCGGAGGGAGCAGTTCTTC
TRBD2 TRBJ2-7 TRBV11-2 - CASSSTTSDSYEQYF TGTGCCAGCAGCTCAACCACTAGCGACTCCTACGAGCAGTACTTC
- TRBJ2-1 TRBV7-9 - CASSPSRGAYNEQFF TGTGCCAGCAGCCCCTCGAGAGGGGCCTACAATGAGCAGTTCTTC
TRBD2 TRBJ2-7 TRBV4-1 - CASSQVKGRGGYEQYF TGCGCCAGCAGCCAAGTCAAAGGGAGGGGAGGCTACGAGCAGTACTTC
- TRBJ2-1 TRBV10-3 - CAISPGTSLEQFF TGTGCCATCAGTCCAGGGACCTCCCTCGAGCAGTTCTTC
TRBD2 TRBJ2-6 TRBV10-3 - CAIGGKREAQSSGANVLTF TGTGCCATCGGAGGTAAGCGGGAGGCCCAGAGCTCTGGGGCCAACGTCCTGACTTTC
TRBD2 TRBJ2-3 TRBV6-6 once CASSYGAGVRGDTQYF TGTGCCAGCAGTTACGGGGCGGGAGTCCGGGGAGATACGCAGTATTTT
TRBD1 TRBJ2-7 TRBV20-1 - CSARDAGQGVGTEQYF TGCAGTGCTAGAGATGCAGGGCAGGGGGTCGGAACCGAGCAGTACTTC
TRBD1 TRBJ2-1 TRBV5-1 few CASSLEGQSHNEQFF TGCGCCAGCAGCTTGGAGGGACAGTCCCACAATGAGCAGTTCTTC
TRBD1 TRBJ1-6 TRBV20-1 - CSAREQQGFALHF TGCAGTGCTAGAGAACAACAGGGGTTTGCCCTCCACTTT
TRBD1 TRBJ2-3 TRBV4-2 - CASSLDRTLTDTQYF TGTGCCAGCAGCTTGGACAGGACTCTCACAGATACGCAGTATTTT
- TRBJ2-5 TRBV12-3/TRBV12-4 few CASSLPYSQETQYF TGTGCCAGCAGTTTACCTTACTCCCAAGAGACCCAGTACTTC
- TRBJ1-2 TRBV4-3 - CASSQDRSRGNYGYTF TGCGCCAGCAGCCAAGATAGATCCAGGGGAAACTATGGCTACACCTTC
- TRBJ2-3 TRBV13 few CASSLAGSRTDTQYF TGTGCCAGCAGCTTAGCAGGGTCCCGCACAGATACGCAGTATTTT
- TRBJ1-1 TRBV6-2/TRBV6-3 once CASSWGRSEAFF TGTGCCAGCAGTTGGGGACGTTCTGAAGCTTTCTTT
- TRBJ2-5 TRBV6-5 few CASSSPPETQYF TGTGCCAGCAGTTCCCCCCCAGAGACCCAGTACTTC
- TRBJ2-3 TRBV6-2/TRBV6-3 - CASSLPDSLDTQYF TGTGCCAGCAGTCTTCCGGACAGTTTGGATACGCAGTATTTT
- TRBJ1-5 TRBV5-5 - CASSLVRGLDQPQHF TGTGCCAGCAGCTTGGTAAGGGGATTAGATCAGCCCCAGCATTTT
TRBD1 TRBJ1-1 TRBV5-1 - CASSLEVGTAGMNTEAFF TGCGCCAGCAGCTTGGAGGTGGGGACAGCGGGAATGAACACTGAAGCTTTCTTT
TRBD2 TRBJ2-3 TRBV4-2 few CASSQERGTSTDTQYF TGTGCCAGCAGTCAAGAGCGGGGTACTAGCACAGATACGCAGTATTTT
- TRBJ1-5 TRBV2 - CASSAGHPNQPQHF TGTGCCAGCAGCGCGGGACACCCAAATCAGCCCCAGCATTTT
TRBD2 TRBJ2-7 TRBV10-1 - CASSDRSGRYYEQYF TGCGCCAGCAGCGATAGAAGCGGGAGGTACTACGAGCAGTACTTC
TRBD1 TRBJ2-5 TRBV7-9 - CASSLPRQGQETQYF TGTGCCAGCAGCTTACCACGACAGGGGCAAGAGACCCAGTACTTC
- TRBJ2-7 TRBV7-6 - CASSLAGPISNRAYSYEQYF TGTGCCAGCAGCTTAGCAGGACCTATATCAAATCGCGCGTACTCCTACGAGCAGTACTTC
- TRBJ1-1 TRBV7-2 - CASTALGSEAFF TGTGCCAGCACCGCATTAGGATCCGAAGCTTTCTTT
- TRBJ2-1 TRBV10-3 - CAALVSNEQFF TGTGCCGCTCTTGTCAGCAATGAGCAGTTCTTC
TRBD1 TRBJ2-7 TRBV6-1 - CASQTGALYEQYF TGTGCCAGCCAGACAGGGGCCCTCTACGAGCAGTACTTC